These 10 T cell receptor beta chains came from one sample sequenced in a study of shared clonotypes between healthy human individuals. CD45RO-negative cells were positively selected for CCR7, leaving out terminally differentiated effector memory CD45RA+ cells. Clones were read by immunoSEQ multiplex PCR, and TCRdb kept only the in-frame ones, dropping some. Among roughly 890,000 clones listed, approximately 92% were seen once. Sequenced sample: naive CD8+ T cells sorted from blood. These receptors were obtained from a man aged 30 to 45 in good health.

V usage is TRBV6-1 and J usage is TRBJ1-2; no clear D. Germline CDR1 MNHNS, CDR2 SASEGT. The CDR3 consists of 13 residues. Trimming pared 2 bases from V and 4 bases from J, leaving 8 bases between. CDR3 bases: TGTGCCAGCAGTGAAACTCAGGTCTATGGCTACACCTTC. This codes for CASSETQVYGYTF.

The V call is TRBV19, the J call TRBJ1-1; D perhaps matches TRBD1 (6 bases). CDR3 length: 16 residues. Germline V gives CDR1 LNHDA, CDR2 SQIVND (reference sequence). The ends were cut back, 3 bases at V and 0 bases at J, with 14 bases in the middle. The CDR3 DNA follows: TGTGCCAGTAGTATCGGGGTTACAGGGTTGAACACTGAAGCTTTCTTT. It translates to CASSIGVTGLNTEAFF.

This chain joins TRBV11-2 and TRBJ2-3; 8 bases align to TRBD2. The germline V gene has CDR1 SGHAT and CDR2 FQNNGV. V dropped 5 bases and J dropped 4; count of bases not matched to a gene: 11. The CDR3 extends over 16 amino acids. Written as DNA, the CDR3 is TGTGCCAGCAGCGTCCCGGGTAGCGGGAATGCAGATACGCAGTATTTT. Translated, it gives CASSVPGSGNADTQYF. Supplemented by reference TRBV11-2 and TRBJ2-3, the full variable domain reads EAGVAQSPRYKIIEKRQSVAFWCNPISGHATLYWYQQILGQGPKLLIQFQNNGVVDDSQLPKDRFSAERLKGVDSTLKIQPAKLEDSAVYLCASSVPGSGNADTQYFGPGTRLTVL.

This clone appeared once. The sample carries other DNA sequences with the same CDR3. The rearrangement links TRBV27 to TRBJ2-7; D gene uncertain. From germline, CDR1 is MNHEY and CDR2 SMNVEV (reference sequence). The V gene lost 2 bases and the J gene lost 4 bases, with 9 bases spanning the gap. The CDR3 covers 13 residues. The CDR3 DNA sequence: TGTGCCAGCAGTTTACTGGGTGGGTACGAGCAGTACTTC. Translated: CASSLLGGYEQYF.

This clone appeared once. J is TRBJ1-4 and V is TRBV28; possible D gene TRBD1, 5 bases. Germline V gene data show CDR1 as MDHEN and CDR2 as SYDVKM. V lost 4 bases to trimming and J lost 4 bases, with 10 bases between them. This CDR3 region has 14 residues. The CDR3 here is CASSSQGSNEKLFF. The CDR3, as DNA: TGTGCCAGCAGTTCTCAGGGTAGTAATGAAAAACTGTTTTTT.

V gene TRBV5-6 combines with J gene TRBJ2-7; tentative D call: TRBD1 (6 bases). Germline CDR1 reads SGHDT; CDR2 reads YYEEEE. This CDR3 contains 16 residues. V shed 3 bases and J shed 2 bases, with 18 bases lying between them. The CDR3, as DNA: TGTGCCAGCAGCTCCTTCCCTGACAGGATGCCCTACGAGCAGTACTTC. This gives the protein CASSSFPDRMPYEQYF.

The chain couples TRBV6-5 to TRBJ2-1; D is undetermined. This CDR3 has 14 amino acids. Germline V gives CDR1 MNHEY, CDR2 SVGAGI. The V gene lost 0 bases and the J gene lost 5 bases, with 8 bases spanning the gap. In DNA, the CDR3 is TGTGCCAGCAGTTACTCTGGCCAGCACAATGAGCAGTTCTTC. It translates to CASSYSGQHNEQFF.

This clone is classed as medium-sized. The J gene is TRBJ2-5, the V gene TRBV29-1; D perhaps matches TRBD2 (6 bases). With 6 bases removed from V and 5 bases from J, the gap between germline ends came to 19 bases. The CDR3 sequence is 14 residues long. CDR1 SQVTM and CDR2 ANQGSEA come from the germline V gene. The CDR3 bases are TGCAGCGTGCCGGGGGAAGGGGTAATGGAGACCCAGTACTTC. It is translated as CSVPGEGVMETQYF.

The chain joins TRBV7-6 to TRBJ2-3, with D maybe TRBD1 (6 bases). The CDR3 runs 12 residues. V lost 11 bases to trimming and J lost 8 bases, with 17 bases between them. Germline V CDR1 and CDR2: SGHVS, FNYEAQ. The CDR3 loop is CAVEGAQGTQYF. The CDR3, as DNA: TGTGCCGTCGAAGGGGCACAGGGTACGCAGTATTTT.

V and J are TRBV19 and TRBJ2-5, with a possible D match to TRBD2 (6 bases). The CDR3 has 13 residues. Germline lookup yields CDR1 LNHDA and CDR2 SQIVND (reference sequence). Trimming pared 4 bases from V and 2 bases from J, leaving 8 bases between. This CDR3 is CASSKDYQETQYF. CDR3 sequence (DNA): TGTGCCAGTAGTAAGGACTATCAAGAGACCCAGTACTTC.